The TCR beta chain described here comes from a study of blood T cell repertoires in COVID-19. Per the original data handling: Reference gene primer amplification gave nucleated cell count estimates. Assay used: immunoSEQ multiplex PCR; TCRdb lists only in-frame clones, some missing. That table furnishes V, J and clone size, whereas the DNA furnished D and trimming. The data contain around 100,000 clones, more than 75% of them singletons. This CDR3 has 15 residues. V shed 5 bases, J shed 6 bases, and the junction held 8 bases outside the gene matches. From germline, CDR1 is SGHTA and CDR2 FQGNSA. The V gene is TRBV7-2, the J gene TRBJ2-1; 9 bases fit TRBD2. What was sequenced was peripheral blood. The sequence was obtained from a human donor in a cohort sampled during active COVID-19. CDR3 sequence reads: CASSPLAGISNEQFF. CDR3 sequence (DNA): TGTGCCAGCAGCCCGCTAGCGGGAATCTCCAATGAGCAGTTCTTC.